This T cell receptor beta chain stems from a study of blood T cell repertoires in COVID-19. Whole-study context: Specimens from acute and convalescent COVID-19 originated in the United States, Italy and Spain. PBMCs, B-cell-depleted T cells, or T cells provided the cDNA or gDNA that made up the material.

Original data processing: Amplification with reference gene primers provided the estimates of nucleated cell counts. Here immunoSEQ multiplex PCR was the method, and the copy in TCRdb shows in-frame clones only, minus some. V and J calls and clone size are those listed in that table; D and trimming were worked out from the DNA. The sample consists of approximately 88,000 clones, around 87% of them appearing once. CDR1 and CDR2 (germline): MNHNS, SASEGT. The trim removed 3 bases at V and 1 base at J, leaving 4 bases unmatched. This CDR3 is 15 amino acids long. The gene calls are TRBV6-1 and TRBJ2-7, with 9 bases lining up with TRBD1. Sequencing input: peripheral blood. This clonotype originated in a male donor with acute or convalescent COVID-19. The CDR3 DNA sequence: TGTGCCAGCAGTGAGGAGGGACAGGGTTCCTACGAGCAGTACTTC. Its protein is CASSEEGQGSYEQYF.